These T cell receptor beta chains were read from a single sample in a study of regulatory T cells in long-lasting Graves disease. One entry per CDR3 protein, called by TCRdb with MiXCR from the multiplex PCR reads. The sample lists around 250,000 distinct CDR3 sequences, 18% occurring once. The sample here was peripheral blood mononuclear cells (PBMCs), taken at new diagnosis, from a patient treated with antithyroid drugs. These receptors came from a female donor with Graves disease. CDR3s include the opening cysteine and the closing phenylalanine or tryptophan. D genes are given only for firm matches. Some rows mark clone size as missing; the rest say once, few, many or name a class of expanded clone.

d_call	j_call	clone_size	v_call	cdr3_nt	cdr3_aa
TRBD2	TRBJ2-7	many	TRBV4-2	TGTGCCAGCAGCCAGTTGGGGCTTGGGGCTAGCGGGAGGTACGAGCAGTACTTC	CASSQLGLGASGRYEQYF
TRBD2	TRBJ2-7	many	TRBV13	TGTGCCAGCAGCTCAGCCGGGACTAGCTCCTACGAGCAGTACTTC	CASSSAGTSSYEQYF
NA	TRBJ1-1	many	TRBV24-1	TGTGCCACCAGGAGGAGGGCAAACACTGAAGCTTTCTTT	CATRRRANTEAFF
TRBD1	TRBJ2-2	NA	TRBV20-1	TGCAGTGCTACCAGGGGGACCTCGGGCACCGGGGAGCTGTTTTTT	CSATRGTSGTGELFF
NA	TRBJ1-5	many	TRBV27	TGTGCCAGCAGTTTGGACGTTTGGCAGCCCCAGCATTTT	CASSLDVWQPQHF
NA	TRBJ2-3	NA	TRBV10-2	TGCGCCAGCAGTGACTCTCGAGATACGCAGTATTTT	CASSDSRDTQYF
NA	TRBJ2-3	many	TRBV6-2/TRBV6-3	TGTGCCAGCAGCGATGGCCGTTCGGACTCTGGGCCTATAGATACGCAGTATTTT	CASSDGRSDSGPIDTQYF
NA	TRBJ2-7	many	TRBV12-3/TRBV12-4	TGTGCCAGCAGTTTAGCGACACTAGCCGAGCAGTACTTC	CASSLATLAEQYF
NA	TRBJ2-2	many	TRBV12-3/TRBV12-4	TGTGCCAGCAGTTTAGGGCCTCACACCGGGGAGCTGTTTTTT	CASSLGPHTGELFF
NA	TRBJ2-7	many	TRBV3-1	TGTGCCAGCAGCCAAGAGGCGATGTGGGCCGAGCAGTACTTC	CASSQEAMWAEQYF
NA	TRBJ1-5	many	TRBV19	TGTGCCAGTAGTATCGGGACATCGGGAAATCAGCCCCAGCATTTT	CASSIGTSGNQPQHF
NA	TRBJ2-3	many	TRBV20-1	TGCAGTGCTAGAGACCGGACAGCCGTAAGTTATACGCAGTATTTT	CSARDRTAVSYTQYF
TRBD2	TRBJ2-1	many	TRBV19	TGTGCCAGTAGGACCTCCGGCCGACTAGCGGGAGTCGGGGGGAATGAGCAGTTCTTC	CASRTSGRLAGVGGNEQFF
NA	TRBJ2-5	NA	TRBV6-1	TGTGCCAGCAGCTCTCAAGAACCGGGTGTTCGGTGGACCCAGTACTTC	CASSSQEPGVRWTQYF
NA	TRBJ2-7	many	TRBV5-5	TGTGCCAGCTCCGGGACACCCGGAAAGGGCTCATGGCTCGAGCAGTACTTC	CASSGTPGKGSWLEQYF
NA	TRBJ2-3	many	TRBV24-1	TGTGCCACCAGTGATTATGTCGGGAGCACAGATACGCAGTATTTT	CATSDYVGSTDTQYF
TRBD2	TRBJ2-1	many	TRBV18	TGTGCCAGCTCACCACGCGGGAGGACACCTGGGAATGAGCAGTTCTTC	CASSPRGRTPGNEQFF
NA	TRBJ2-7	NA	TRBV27	TGTGCCAGCGCCTTGGTCGGGACCTACTACGAGCAGTACTTC	CASALVGTYYEQYF
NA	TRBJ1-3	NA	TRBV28	TGTGCCAGCAGCCTAGGTTTCGGACAGCTCTCTGGAAACACCATATATTTT	CASSLGFGQLSGNTIYF
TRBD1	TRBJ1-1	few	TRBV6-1	TGTGCCAGCAGCCAACCGGGACAGGGGGCTGGTGAAGCTTTCTTT	CASSQPGQGAGEAFF
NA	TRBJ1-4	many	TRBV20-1	TGCAGTGCTAGAGGGCTACAGGGCGTTTCTAATGAAAAACTGTTTTTT	CSARGLQGVSNEKLFF
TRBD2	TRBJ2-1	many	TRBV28	TGTGCCAGCCGGCCTAGCGGGAGAAATGAGCAGTTCTTC	CASRPSGRNEQFF
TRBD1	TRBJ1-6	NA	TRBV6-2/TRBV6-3	TGTGCCAGCAGTTACGGGACAGGCCTTTCACCCCTCCACTTT	CASSYGTGLSPLHF
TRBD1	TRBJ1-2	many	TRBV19	TGTGCCAGTAGTTCGGGACAGGAGAACTATGGCTACACCTTC	CASSSGQENYGYTF
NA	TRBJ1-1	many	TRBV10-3	TGTGCCATCAGTGAGGGGACTGAAGCTTTCTTT	CAISEGTEAFF
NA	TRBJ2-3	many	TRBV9	TGTGCCAGCAGCGCACGAAGTGCGGCAGATACGCAGTATTTT	CASSARSAADTQYF